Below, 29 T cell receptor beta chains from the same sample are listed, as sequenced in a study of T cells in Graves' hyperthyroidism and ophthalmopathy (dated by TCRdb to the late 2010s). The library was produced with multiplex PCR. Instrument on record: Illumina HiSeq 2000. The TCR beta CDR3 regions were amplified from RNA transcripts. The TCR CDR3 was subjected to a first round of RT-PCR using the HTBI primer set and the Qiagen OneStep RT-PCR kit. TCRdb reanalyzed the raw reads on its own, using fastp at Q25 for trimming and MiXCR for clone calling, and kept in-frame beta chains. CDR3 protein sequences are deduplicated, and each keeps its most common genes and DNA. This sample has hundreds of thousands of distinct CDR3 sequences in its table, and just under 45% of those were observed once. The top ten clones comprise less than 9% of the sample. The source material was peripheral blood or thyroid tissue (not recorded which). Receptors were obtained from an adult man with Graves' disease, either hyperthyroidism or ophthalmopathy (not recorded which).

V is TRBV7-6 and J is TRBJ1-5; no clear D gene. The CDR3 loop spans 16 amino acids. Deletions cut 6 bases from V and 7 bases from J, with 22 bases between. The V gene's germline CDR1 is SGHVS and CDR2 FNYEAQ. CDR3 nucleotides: TGTGCCAGCAGTTCAACTCCTAGGAAGTCAGTCCAGCCCCAGCATTTT. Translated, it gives CASSSTPRKSVQPQHF.

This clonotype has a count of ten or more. Here the CDR3 reads CATSRGAGNYGYTF. The CDR3 bases are TGTGCGACCTCCAGGGGAGCTGGGAACTATGGCTACACCTTC. The V gene is TRBV15, the J gene TRBJ1-2; tentatively, D is TRBD1 (6 bases). There are 14 residues in the CDR3. In germline, CDR1 is LNHNV, CDR2 YYDKDF (reference sequence).

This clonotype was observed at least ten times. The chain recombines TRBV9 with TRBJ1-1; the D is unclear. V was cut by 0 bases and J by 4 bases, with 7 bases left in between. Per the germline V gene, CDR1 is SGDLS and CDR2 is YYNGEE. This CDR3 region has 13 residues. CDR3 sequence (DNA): TGTGCCAGCAGCGTAGAGGGAGGCACTGAAGCTTTCTTT. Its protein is CASSVEGGTEAFF. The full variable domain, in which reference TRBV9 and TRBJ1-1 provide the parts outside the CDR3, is DSGVTQTPKHLITATGQRVTLRCSPRSGDLSVYWYQQSLDQGLQFLIQYYNGEERAKGNILERFSAQQFPDLHSELNLSSLELGDSALYFCASSVEGGTEAFFGQGTRLTVV.

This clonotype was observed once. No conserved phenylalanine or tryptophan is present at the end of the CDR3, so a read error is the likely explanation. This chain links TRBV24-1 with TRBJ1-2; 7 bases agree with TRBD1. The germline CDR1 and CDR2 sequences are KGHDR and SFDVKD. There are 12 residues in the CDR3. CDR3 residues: CATRDRDYGYTL. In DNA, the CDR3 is TGCGCCACCCGGGACAGAGATTATGGCTACACCCTC.

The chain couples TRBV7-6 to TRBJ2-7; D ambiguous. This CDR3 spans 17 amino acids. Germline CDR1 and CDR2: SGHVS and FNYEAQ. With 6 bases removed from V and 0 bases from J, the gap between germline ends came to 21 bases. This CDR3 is CASSFPRHGFGSYEQYF. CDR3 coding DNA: TGTGCCAGCAGTTTTCCCCGGCACGGGTTTGGCTCCTACGAGCAGTACTTC.

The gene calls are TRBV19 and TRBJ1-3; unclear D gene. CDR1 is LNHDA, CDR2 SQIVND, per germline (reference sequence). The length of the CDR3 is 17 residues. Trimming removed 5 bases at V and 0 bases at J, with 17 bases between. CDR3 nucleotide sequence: TGTGCCAGTAGTCTCGGTCGGAGCCGCTTCTCTGGAAACACCATATATTTT. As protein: CASSLGRSRFSGNTIYF.

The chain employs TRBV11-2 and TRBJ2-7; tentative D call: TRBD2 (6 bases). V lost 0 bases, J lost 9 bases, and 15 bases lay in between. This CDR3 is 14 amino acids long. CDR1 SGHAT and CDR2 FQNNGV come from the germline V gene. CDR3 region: CASSLEEGVSGQYF. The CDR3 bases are TGTGCCAGCAGCTTAGAGGAGGGAGTTTCGGGGCAGTACTTC.

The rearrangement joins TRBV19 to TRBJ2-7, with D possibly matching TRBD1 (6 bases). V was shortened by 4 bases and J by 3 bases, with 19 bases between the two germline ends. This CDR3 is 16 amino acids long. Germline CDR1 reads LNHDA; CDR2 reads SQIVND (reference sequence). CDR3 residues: CASSSYRDTLSYEQYF. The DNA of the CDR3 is TGTGCCAGTAGTAGTTACCGGGACACCTTAAGCTACGAGCAGTACTTC.

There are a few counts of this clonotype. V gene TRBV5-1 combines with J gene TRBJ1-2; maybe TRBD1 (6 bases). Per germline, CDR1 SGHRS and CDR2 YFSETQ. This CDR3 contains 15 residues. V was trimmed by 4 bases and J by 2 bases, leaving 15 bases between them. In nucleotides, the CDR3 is TGCGCCAGCAGCCTAGGGACACCTAAAAACTATGGCTACACCTTC. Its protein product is CASSLGTPKNYGYTF.

In nucleotides, the CDR3 is TGTGCCATCAGCATTGGACGGGGTCAGCCCCAGCATTTT. Translated, it gives CAISIGRGQPQHF. The J gene is TRBJ1-5, the V gene TRBV10-3; D unresolved. Germline CDR1 reads ENHRY; CDR2 reads SYGVKD. The CDR3 loop spans 13 amino acids. Trimming cost V 6 bases and J 6 bases, with 12 bases left between them.

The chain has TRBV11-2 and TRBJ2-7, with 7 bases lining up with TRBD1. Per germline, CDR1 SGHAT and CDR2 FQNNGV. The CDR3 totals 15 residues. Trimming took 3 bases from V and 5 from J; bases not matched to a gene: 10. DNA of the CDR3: TGTGCCAGCAGCTTCTCAGGGGGAGCCCCCAACGAGCAGTACTTC. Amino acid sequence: CASSFSGGAPNEQYF. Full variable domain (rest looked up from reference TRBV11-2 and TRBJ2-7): EAGVAQSPRYKIIEKRQSVAFWCNPISGHATLYWYQQILGQGPKLLIQFQNNGVVDDSQLPKDRFSAERLKGVDSTLKIQPAKLEDSAVYLCASSFSGGAPNEQYFGPGTRLTVT.

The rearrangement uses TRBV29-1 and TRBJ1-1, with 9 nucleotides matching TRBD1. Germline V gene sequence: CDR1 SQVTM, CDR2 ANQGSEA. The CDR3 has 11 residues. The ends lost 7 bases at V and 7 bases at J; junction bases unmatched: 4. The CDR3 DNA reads TGCAGCGGACTGGGACAGGGTGAAGCTTTCTTT. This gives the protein CSGLGQGEAFF.

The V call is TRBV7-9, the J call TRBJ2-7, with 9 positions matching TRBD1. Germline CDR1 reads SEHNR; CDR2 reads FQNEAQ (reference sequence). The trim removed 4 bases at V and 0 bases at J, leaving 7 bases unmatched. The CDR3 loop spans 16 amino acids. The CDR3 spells CASSSRDRDPSYEQYF. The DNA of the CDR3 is TGTGCCAGCAGCTCCCGGGACAGGGACCCCTCCTACGAGCAGTACTTC.

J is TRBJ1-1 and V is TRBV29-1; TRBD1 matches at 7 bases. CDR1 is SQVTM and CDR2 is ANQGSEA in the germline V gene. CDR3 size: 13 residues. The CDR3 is CSARNRGHTEAFF. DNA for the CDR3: TGCAGTGCCAGGAACAGGGGTCACACTGAAGCTTTCTTT. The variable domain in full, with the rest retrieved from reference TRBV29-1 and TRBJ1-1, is SAVISQKPSRDICQRGTSLTIQCQVDSQVTMMFWYRQQPGQSLTLIATANQGSEATYESGFVIDKFPISRPNLTFSTLTVSNMSPEDSSIYLCSARNRGHTEAFFGQGTRLTVV.

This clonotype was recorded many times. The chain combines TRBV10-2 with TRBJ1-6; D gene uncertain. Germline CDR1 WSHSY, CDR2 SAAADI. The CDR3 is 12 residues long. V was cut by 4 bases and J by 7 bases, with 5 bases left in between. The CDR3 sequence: CASSGGNSPLHF. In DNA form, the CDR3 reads TGCGCCAGCAGTGGAGGAAATTCACCCCTCCACTTT.

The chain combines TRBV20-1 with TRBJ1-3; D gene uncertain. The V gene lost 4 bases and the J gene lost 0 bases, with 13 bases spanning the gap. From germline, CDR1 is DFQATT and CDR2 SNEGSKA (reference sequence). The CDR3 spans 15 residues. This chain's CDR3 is CSATDTLSSGNTIYF. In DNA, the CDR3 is TGCAGTGCTACCGACACCCTTAGCTCTGGAAACACCATATATTTT.

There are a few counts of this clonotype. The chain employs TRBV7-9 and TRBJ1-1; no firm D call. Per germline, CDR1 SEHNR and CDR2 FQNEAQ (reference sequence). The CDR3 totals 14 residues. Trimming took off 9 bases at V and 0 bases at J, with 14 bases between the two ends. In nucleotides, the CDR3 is TGTGCCAGTAGTATTAAGGCCCTGAACACTGAAGCTTTCTTT. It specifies CASSIKALNTEAFF.

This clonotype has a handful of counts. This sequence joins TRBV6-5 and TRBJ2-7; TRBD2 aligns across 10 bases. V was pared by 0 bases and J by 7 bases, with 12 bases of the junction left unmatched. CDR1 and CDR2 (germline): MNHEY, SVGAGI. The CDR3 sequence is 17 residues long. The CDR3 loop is CASSYSGVASGRGEQYF. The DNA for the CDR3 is TGTGCCAGCAGTTACTCAGGGGTGGCTAGCGGGAGAGGTGAGCAGTACTTC.

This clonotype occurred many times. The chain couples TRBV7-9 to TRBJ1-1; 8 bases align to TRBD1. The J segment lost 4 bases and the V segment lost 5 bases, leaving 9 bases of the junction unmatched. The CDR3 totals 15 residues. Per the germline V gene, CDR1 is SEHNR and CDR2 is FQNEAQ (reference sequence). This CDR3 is CASSPGQGGGTEAFF. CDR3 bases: TGTGCCAGCAGCCCCGGACAGGGCGGGGGCACTGAAGCTTTCTTT. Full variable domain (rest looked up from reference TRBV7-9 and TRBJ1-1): DTGVSQNPRHKITKRGQNVTFRCDPISEHNRLYWYRQTLGQGPEFLTYFQNEAQLEKSRLLSDRFSAERPKGSFSTLEIQRTEQGDSAMYLCASSPGQGGGTEAFFGQGTRLTVV.

The CDR3 is CASSFPQGENYGYTF. The CDR3 region has the DNA TGTGCCAGCAGCTTCCCACAGGGAGAAAACTATGGCTACACCTTC. The chain uses TRBV7-3 and TRBJ1-2; TRBD1 is a possible D gene (6 bases). Per germline, CDR1 SGHTA and CDR2 FQGTGA. The CDR3 sequence is 15 residues long. V lost 3 bases to trimming and J lost 2 bases, with 13 bases between them.

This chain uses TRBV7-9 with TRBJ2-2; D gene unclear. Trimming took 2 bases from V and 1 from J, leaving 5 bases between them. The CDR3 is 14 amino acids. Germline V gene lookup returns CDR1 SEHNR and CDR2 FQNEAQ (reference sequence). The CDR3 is CASSLNENTGELFF. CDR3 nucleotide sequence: TGTGCCAGCAGCTTAAATGAGAACACCGGGGAGCTGTTTTTT.

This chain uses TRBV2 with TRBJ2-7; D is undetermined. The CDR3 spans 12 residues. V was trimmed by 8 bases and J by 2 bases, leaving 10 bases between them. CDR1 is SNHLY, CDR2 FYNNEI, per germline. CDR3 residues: CASLEDTYEQYF. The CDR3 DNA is TGTGCCAGCCTGGAAGACACCTACGAGCAGTACTTC.

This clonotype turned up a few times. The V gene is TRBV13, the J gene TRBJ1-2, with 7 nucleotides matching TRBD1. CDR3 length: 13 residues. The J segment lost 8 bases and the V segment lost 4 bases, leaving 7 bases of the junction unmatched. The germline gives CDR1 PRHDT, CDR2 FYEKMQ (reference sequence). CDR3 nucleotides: TGTGCCAGCAGCTCGCCACAGGGGACAGGCTACACCTTC. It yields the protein CASSSPQGTGYTF. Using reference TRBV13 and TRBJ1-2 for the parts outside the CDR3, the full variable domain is AAGVIQSPRHLIKEKRETATLKCYPIPRHDTVYWYQQGPGQDPQFLISFYEKMQSDKGSIPDRFSAQQFSDYHSELNMSSLELGDSALYFCASSSPQGTGYTFGSGTRLTVV.

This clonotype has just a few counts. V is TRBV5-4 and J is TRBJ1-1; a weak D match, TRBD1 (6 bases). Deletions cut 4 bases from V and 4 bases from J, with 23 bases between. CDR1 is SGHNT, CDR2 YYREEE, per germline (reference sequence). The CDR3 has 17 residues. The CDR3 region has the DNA TGTGCCAGCAGCCCAGGAAATAACAGGGCGGCAGGCACTGAAGCTTTCTTT. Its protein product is CASSPGNNRAAGTEAFF.

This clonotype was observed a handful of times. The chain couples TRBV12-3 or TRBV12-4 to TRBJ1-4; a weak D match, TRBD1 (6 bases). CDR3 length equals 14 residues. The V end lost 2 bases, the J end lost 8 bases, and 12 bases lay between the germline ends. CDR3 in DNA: TGTGCCAGCAGTTTATGGGGGCGCGGGGAAAAACTGTTTTTT. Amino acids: CASSLWGRGEKLFF.

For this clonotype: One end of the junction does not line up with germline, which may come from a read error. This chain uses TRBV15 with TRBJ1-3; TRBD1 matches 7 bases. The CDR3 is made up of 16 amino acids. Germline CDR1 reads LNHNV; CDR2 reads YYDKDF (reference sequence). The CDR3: CATSRVTQGTGHTIYF. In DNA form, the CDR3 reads TGTGCCACCAGCAGAGTGACACAGGGGACTGGACACACCATATATTTT.

CDR3 amino acids: CSVDRGQNTEAFF. CDR3 DNA sequence: TGCAGCGTTGACAGGGGGCAGAACACTGAAGCTTTCTTT. J is TRBJ1-1 and V is TRBV29-1; 8 nucleotides match TRBD1. Trimming removed 3 bases from V and 1 base from J; junction bases left unmatched: 1. Germline CDR1 is SQVTM and CDR2 is ANQGSEA. The length of the CDR3 is 13 residues.

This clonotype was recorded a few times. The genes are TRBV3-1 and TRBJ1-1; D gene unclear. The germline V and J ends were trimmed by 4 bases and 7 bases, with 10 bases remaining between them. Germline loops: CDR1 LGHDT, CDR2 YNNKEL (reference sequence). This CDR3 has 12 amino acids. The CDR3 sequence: CASSLDRYEAFF. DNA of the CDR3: TGTGCCAGCAGCCTCGACCGTTATGAAGCTTTCTTT.

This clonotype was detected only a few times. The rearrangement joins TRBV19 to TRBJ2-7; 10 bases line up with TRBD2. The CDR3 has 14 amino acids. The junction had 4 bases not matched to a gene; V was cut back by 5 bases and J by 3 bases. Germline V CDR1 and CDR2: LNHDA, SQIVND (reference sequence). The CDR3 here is CASSGLAGDYEQYF. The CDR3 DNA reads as TGTGCCAGTAGTGGGCTAGCGGGAGACTACGAGCAGTACTTC.